Below, 26 T cell receptor beta chains from the same sample are listed, as sequenced in a study of blood T cell repertoires in COVID-19. Repertoires were generated with immunoSEQ multiplex PCR, while TCRdb's copy carries only in-frame clones and drops some. The sample has about 530,000 clones, roughly nine tenths seen once. Sequencing used peripheral blood. These receptors all come from a woman between 45 and 65 years old with COVID-19, enrolled during active disease.

The V and J genes are TRBV29-1 and TRBJ2-3; TRBD2 aligns across 8 bases. J was trimmed by 7 bases and V by 4 bases; bases with no gene match: 10. CDR1 is SQVTM, CDR2 ANQGSEA, per germline. The CDR3 spans 14 residues. The CDR3 is CSVGAGAGKNTQYF. In DNA form, the CDR3 reads TGCAGCGTTGGAGCGGGGGCTGGTAAAAATACGCAGTATTTT.

The chain carries TRBV3-1 (or the pseudogene TRBV3-2) and TRBJ2-1; TRBD1 agrees at 7 bases. The germline V gene encodes CDR1 LGHDT and CDR2 YNNKEL (reference sequence). With 4 bases clipped from V and 7 bases from J, the junction kept 13 bases outside the gene matches. This CDR3 contains 16 residues. The CDR3 sequence is CASSRRLQGQYNEQFF. CDR3 nucleotides: TGTGCCAGCAGCCGAAGGTTACAGGGACAGTATAATGAGCAGTTCTTC.

The V gene is TRBV7-9, the J gene TRBJ2-7; 9 positions agree with TRBD1. V shed 5 bases and J 3 bases; nucleotides not matched to a gene: 5. CDR3 size: 14 residues. In germline, CDR1 is SEHNR, CDR2 FQNEAQ (reference sequence). CDR3 coding DNA: TGTGCCAGCAGCCCCGGGACAGGGAGCTACGAGCAGTACTTC. Amino acid sequence: CASSPGTGSYEQYF. Full variable domain (outside the CDR3, taken from reference TRBV7-9 and TRBJ2-7): DTGVSQNPRHKITKRGQNVTFRCDPISEHNRLYWYRQTLGQGPEFLTYFQNEAQLEKSRLLSDRFSAERPKGSFSTLEIQRTEQGDSAMYLCASSPGTGSYEQYFGPGTRLTVT.

V and J are TRBV29-1 and TRBJ1-5; the match to TRBD1 covers 9 bases. Germline CDR1 is SQVTM and CDR2 is ANQGSEA. The CDR3 runs 13 residues. The V gene end was trimmed by 5 bases and the J gene end by 6 bases; junction bases not matched to a gene: 5. Here the CDR3 DNA reads TGCAGCGTTCGGGACAGGGAAGCTCAGCCCCAGCATTTT. The encoded protein is CSVRDREAQPQHF.

This clone was recorded a few times. The rearrangement uses TRBV19 and TRBJ1-5; D unresolved. The CDR3 has 15 amino acids. Per germline, CDR1 LNHDA and CDR2 SQIVND (reference sequence). Trimming stripped 7 bases from V and 4 bases from J, with 17 bases between. CDR3 protein: CASMWHDGGNQPQHF. CDR3 nucleotide sequence: TGTGCCAGTATGTGGCACGACGGAGGGAATCAGCCCCAGCATTTT.

The count of this clone is one. The genes are TRBV5-1 and TRBJ1-5, with TRBD1 matching over 8 bases. V dropped 4 bases and J dropped 4; count of bases not matched to a gene: 4. This CDR3 has 14 amino acids. Germline V CDR1 and CDR2: SGHRS, YFSETQ. CDR3 DNA sequence: TGCGCCAGCAGCGTGGACAGGGAGAATCAGCCCCAGCATTTT. It codes for CASSVDRENQPQHF.

V is TRBV28 and J is TRBJ2-7, with 7 bases that match TRBD1. The V gene end was trimmed by 2 bases and the J gene end by 5 bases; junction bases not matched to a gene: 6. The CDR3 totals 14 residues. Germline CDR1 is MDHEN and CDR2 is SYDVKM. CDR3 loop: CASSLPGQGDEQYF. In nucleotides, the CDR3 is TGTGCCAGCAGTTTACCGGGGCAGGGGGACGAGCAGTACTTC.

V usage is TRBV9 and J usage is TRBJ2-2; D is ambiguous. The germline CDR1 and CDR2 sequences are SGDLS and YYNGEE. This CDR3 contains 16 residues. Between the trimmed V and J ends, which lost 2 bases and 4 bases, there was a span of 15 bases. The CDR3 DNA sequence: TGTGCCAGCAGCGTCATCCCGGCAGGATCCACCGGGGAGCTGTTTTTT. Amino acids: CASSVIPAGSTGELFF.

The chain employs TRBV19 and TRBJ2-7; no firm D call. CDR1 LNHDA and CDR2 SQIVND come from the germline V gene (reference sequence). The CDR3 runs to 15 residues. V dropped 3 bases and J dropped 0 bases, with 12 bases sitting between them. This CDR3 reads CASSIGSGSSYEQYF. CDR3 in DNA: TGTGCCAGTAGTATTGGCTCCGGGTCCTCCTACGAGCAGTACTTC.

The chain links TRBV6-6 to TRBJ1-1, with 7 bases identical to TRBD1. The V gene's germline CDR1 is MNHNY and CDR2 SVGAGI (reference sequence). V lost 2 bases and J lost 3; bases outside the gene matches: 0. CDR3 length: 13 residues. The CDR3 loop is CASSYGQDTEAFF. The CDR3 DNA sequence: TGTGCCAGCAGTTACGGACAGGACACTGAAGCTTTCTTT.

The gene calls are TRBV28 and TRBJ1-4; D is unclear. CDR3 size: 11 residues. Germline CDR1 MDHEN, CDR2 SYDVKM. V lost 4 bases, J lost 8 bases, and 5 bases lay in between. For the CDR3, the DNA is TGTGCCAGCAGTTCCGGGGAAAAACTGTTTTTT. As protein: CASSSGEKLFF.

The V gene is TRBV27, the J gene TRBJ1-1, with unresolved D. This CDR3 contains 16 residues. Trimming removed 3 bases from V and 0 bases from J, with 14 bases in between. The germline gives CDR1 MNHEY, CDR2 SMNVEV (reference sequence). CDR3 nucleotide sequence: TGTGCCAGCAGTTTGCGCGGTCTTTTAATGAACACTGAAGCTTTCTTT. Amino acids: CASSLRGLLMNTEAFF.

V usage is TRBV19 and J usage is TRBJ1-6; weak D call: TRBD1 (6 bases). The CDR3 consists of 15 residues. V gave up 7 bases and J gave up 5 bases, with 15 bases separating them. Looked up from germline, CDR1 is LNHDA and CDR2 is SQIVND (reference sequence). DNA for the CDR3: TGTGCCAGTACAAACCAGGGGTCCCATAATTCACCCCTCCACTTT. Translation: CASTNQGSHNSPLHF.

The chain uses TRBV6-5 and TRBJ1-6, with no clear D. Per germline, CDR1 MNHEY and CDR2 SVGAGI. CDR3 length equals 16 residues. Trimming stripped 4 bases from V and 0 bases from J, with 10 bases between. This CDR3 reads CASSSSPSSYNSPLHF. In DNA form, the CDR3 reads TGTGCCAGCAGTTCCTCGCCGAGCTCCTATAATTCACCCCTCCACTTT.

Of note for this clone: The same CDR3 arises from other DNA sequences in this sample as well. This sequence joins TRBV30 and TRBJ2-7; a weak D match, TRBD1 (6 bases). The CDR3 has 12 amino acids. Germline loops: CDR1 GTSNPN, CDR2 SVGIG (reference sequence). V dropped 3 bases and J dropped 2 bases, with 8 bases sitting between them. CDR3 amino acids: CAWSRDTYEQYF. As DNA, the CDR3 is TGTGCCTGGAGCCGGGACACCTACGAGCAGTACTTC.

V is TRBV19 and J is TRBJ1-1; D is unclear. Looked up from germline, CDR1 is LNHDA and CDR2 is SQIVND (reference sequence). V was pared by 3 bases and J by 1 base, with 15 bases between. CDR3 size: 16 residues. The CDR3 spells CASSMWARGGNTEAFF. In nucleotides, the CDR3 is TGTGCCAGTAGTATGTGGGCCCGGGGAGGGAACACTGAAGCTTTCTTT. Drawing the rest from reference TRBV19 and TRBJ1-1, the complete variable domain is DGGITQSPKYLFRKEGQNVTLSCEQNLNHDAMYWYRQDPGQGLRLIYYSQIVNDFQKGDIAEGYSVSREKKESFPLTVTSAQKNPTAFYLCASSMWARGGNTEAFFGQGTRLTVV.

This clone showed up just a few times. The genes are TRBV2 and TRBJ2-7; 10 bases line up with TRBD1. The trim removed 0 bases at V and 10 bases at J, leaving 12 bases unmatched. The germline V gene has CDR1 SNHLY and CDR2 FYNNEI. CDR3 length: 16 amino acids. The CDR3 loop reads CASSEARSRTGGSQYF. The CDR3 DNA reads as TGTGCCAGCAGTGAAGCCCGTAGTAGGACAGGGGGATCCCAGTACTTC.

On this clone itself: An end of the junction does not agree with germline; a read error may underlie this. The rearrangement joins TRBV5-1 to TRBJ1-1; 8 nucleotides match TRBD1. Germline CDR1 SGHRS, CDR2 YFSETQ. This CDR3 region has 15 residues. CDR3 sequence: CASTLDRARNTEAFF. In DNA form, the CDR3 reads TGCGCCAGCACCTTGGACAGGGCCCGGAACACTGAAGCTTTCTTT.

The sample holds one count of this clone. V usage is TRBV5-4 and J usage is TRBJ1-1; D is undetermined. The CDR3 has 14 amino acids. CDR1 and CDR2 from the germline V gene are SGHNT and YYREEE (reference sequence). Trimming took off 2 bases at V and 4 bases at J, with 12 bases between the two ends. This CDR3 reads CASSFGGLATEAFF. CDR3 DNA: TGTGCCAGCAGCTTTGGTGGGCTGGCCACTGAAGCTTTCTTT. Complete variable domain (other parts from reference TRBV5-4 and TRBJ1-1): ETGVTQSPTHLIKTRGQQVTLRCSSQSGHNTVSWYQQALGQGPQFIFQYYREEENGRGNFPPRFSGLQFPNYSSELNVNALELDDSALYLCASSFGGLATEAFFGQGTRLTVV.

The J gene is TRBJ2-7, the V gene TRBV7-2, with TRBD2 matching over 10 bases. The trim removed 9 bases at V and 3 bases at J, leaving 8 bases unmatched. Germline values: CDR1 SGHTA, CDR2 FQGNSA. There are 14 residues in the CDR3. CDR3 sequence (DNA): TGTGCCAGTAAGAGTAGCGGGGGGATCTACGAGCAGTACTTC. Residues: CASKSSGGIYEQYF.

In this sample, this clone turned up a few times. The V and J genes are TRBV5-1 and TRBJ2-1, with 12 nucleotides matching TRBD2. J lost 9 bases, V lost 0 bases, and 7 bases had no gene match. Looked up from germline, CDR1 is SGHRS and CDR2 is YFSETQ. CDR3 length equals 16 residues. CDR3 bases: TGCGCCAGCAGCTTGGAGGCTAGCGGGGGGGCCAGTGAGCAGTTCTTC. Protein sequence: CASSLEASGGASEQFF. Full variable domain (outside the CDR3, taken from reference TRBV5-1 and TRBJ2-1): KAGVTQTPRYLIKTRGQQVTLSCSPISGHRSVSWYQQTPGQGLQFLFEYFSETQRNKGNFPGRFSGRQFSNSRSEMNVSTLELGDSALYLCASSLEASGGASEQFFGPGTRLTVL.

The J gene is TRBJ1-2, the V gene TRBV28; TRBD1 is a possible D gene (6 bases). Germline assignment: CDR1 MDHEN and CDR2 SYDVKM. The CDR3 is 12 residues long. V was clipped by 6 bases and J by 8 bases, with 13 bases between them. The CDR3 bases are TGTGCCAGCAGCCTGGACAGTCTGGGCTACACCTTC. Translating it yields CASSLDSLGYTF.

Here the CDR3 DNA reads TGTGCCAGCAGTGCCGCTGACAGGGGCGGTGGGGCCAACGTCCTGACTTTC. Encoded protein: CASSAADRGGGANVLTF. The V call is TRBV2, the J call TRBJ2-6; 8 positions match TRBD1. V shed 4 bases, J shed 3 bases, and the junction held 8 bases outside the gene matches. The CDR3 runs 17 residues. Germline V gives CDR1 SNHLY, CDR2 FYNNEI.

The chain combines TRBV5-1 with TRBJ2-7; 9 bases agree with TRBD1. Trimming removed 1 base from V and 6 bases from J; junction bases left unmatched: 5. This CDR3 comprises 14 residues. Germline CDR1 reads SGHRS; CDR2 reads YFSETQ. The chain's CDR3 is CASSLTGGLGEQYF. The CDR3 nucleotides read TGCGCCAGCAGCTTGACAGGGGGCCTGGGCGAGCAGTACTTC.

This clone was detected once. The DNA of the CDR3 is TGTGCCACCAGCAGAGACGACATGAGCGGGGGCCCTGGGGAGCAGTTCTTC. This encodes CATSRDDMSGGPGEQFF. V is TRBV15 and J is TRBJ2-1; TRBD2 matches 8 bases. Per the germline V gene, CDR1 is LNHNV and CDR2 is YYDKDF (reference sequence). The CDR3 totals 17 residues. Trimming cost V 0 bases and J 10 bases; bases outside gene matches: 14. The entire variable domain, with the rest obtained from reference TRBV15 and TRBJ2-1, is as follows: DAMVIQNPRYQVTQFGKPVTLSCSQTLNHNVMYWYQQKSSQAPKLLFHYYDKDFNNEADTPDNFQSRRPNTSFCFLDIRSPGLGDTAMYLCATSRDDMSGGPGEQFFGPGTRLTVL.

The CDR3 loop reads CASSYGGSQETQYF. The CDR3 bases are TGTGCCAGCAGCTACGGGGGATCTCAAGAGACCCAGTACTTC. The rearrangement uses TRBV5-4 and TRBJ2-5; perhaps TRBD2 as D (6 bases). The CDR3 totals 14 residues. The V and J ends lost 3 bases and 2 bases respectively, with 11 bases between them. Looked up from germline, CDR1 is SGHNT and CDR2 is YYREEE (reference sequence).